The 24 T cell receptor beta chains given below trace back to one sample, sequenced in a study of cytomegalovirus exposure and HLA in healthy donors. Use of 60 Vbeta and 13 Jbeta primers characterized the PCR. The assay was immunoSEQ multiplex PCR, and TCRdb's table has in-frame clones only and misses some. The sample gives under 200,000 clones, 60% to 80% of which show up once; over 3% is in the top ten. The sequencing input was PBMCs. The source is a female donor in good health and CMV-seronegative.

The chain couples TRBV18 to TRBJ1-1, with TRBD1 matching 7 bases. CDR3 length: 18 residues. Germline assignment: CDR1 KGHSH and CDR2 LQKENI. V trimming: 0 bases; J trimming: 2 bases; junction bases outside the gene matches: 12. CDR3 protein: CASSPPATGNAGNTEAFF. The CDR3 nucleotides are TGTGCCAGCTCACCACCCGCGACAGGGAACGCGGGAAACACTGAAGCTTTCTTT.

Written as DNA, the CDR3 is TGTGCCGGAAATGGACTAGCGGACAATGAGCAGTTCTTC. It encodes CAGNGLADNEQFF. The rearrangement joins TRBV2 to TRBJ2-1; 10 bases map to TRBD2. Germline CDR1 SNHLY, CDR2 FYNNEI. This CDR3 region has 13 residues. The J segment lost 5 bases and the V segment lost 11 bases, leaving 6 bases of the junction unmatched.

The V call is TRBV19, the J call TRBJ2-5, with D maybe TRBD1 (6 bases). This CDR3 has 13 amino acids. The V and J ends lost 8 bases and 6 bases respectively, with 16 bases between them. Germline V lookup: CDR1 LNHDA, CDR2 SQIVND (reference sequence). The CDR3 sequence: CASSSQGRKTQYF. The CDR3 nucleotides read TGTGCCAGTTCCTCACAGGGTAGGAAGACCCAGTACTTC.

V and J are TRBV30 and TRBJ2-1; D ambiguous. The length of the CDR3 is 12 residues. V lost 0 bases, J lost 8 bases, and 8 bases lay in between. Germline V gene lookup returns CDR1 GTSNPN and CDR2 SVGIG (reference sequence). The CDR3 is CAWSVHRDEQFF. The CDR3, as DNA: TGTGCCTGGAGTGTACACCGGGATGAGCAGTTCTTC. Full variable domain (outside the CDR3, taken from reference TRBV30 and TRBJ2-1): SQTIHQWPATLVQPVGSPLSLECTVEGTSNPNLYWYRQAAGRGLQLLFYSVGIGQISSEVPQNLSASRPQDRQFILSSKKLLLSDSGFYLCAWSVHRDEQFFGPGTRLTVL.

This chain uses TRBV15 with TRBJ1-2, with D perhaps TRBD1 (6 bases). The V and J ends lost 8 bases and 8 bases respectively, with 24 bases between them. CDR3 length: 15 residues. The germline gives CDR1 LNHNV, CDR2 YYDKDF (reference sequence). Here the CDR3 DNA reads TGTGCCACCCGATCGCGAGGGGGGGAGGGTGGGGGCTACACCTTC. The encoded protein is CATRSRGGEGGGYTF.

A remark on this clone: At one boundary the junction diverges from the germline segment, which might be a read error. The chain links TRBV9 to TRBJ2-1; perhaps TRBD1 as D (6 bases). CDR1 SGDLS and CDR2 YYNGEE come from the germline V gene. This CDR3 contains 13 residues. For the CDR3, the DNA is TGTGCCAGCAGTAACAGGGTGAACAATGAGCAGCTCTTC. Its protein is CASSNRVNNEQLF.

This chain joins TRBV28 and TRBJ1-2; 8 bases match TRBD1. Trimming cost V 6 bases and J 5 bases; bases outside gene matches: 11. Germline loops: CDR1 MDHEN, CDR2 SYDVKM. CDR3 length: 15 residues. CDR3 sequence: CASRGEDREVYGYTF. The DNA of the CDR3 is TGTGCCAGCAGGGGGGAGGACAGGGAGGTATATGGCTACACCTTC.

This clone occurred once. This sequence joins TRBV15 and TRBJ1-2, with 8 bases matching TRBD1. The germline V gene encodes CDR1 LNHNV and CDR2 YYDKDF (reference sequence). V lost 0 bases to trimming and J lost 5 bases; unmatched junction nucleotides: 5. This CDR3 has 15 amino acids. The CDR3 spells CATSRDLQGVYGYTF. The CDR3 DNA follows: TGTGCCACCAGCAGAGACTTACAGGGGGTATATGGCTACACCTTC.

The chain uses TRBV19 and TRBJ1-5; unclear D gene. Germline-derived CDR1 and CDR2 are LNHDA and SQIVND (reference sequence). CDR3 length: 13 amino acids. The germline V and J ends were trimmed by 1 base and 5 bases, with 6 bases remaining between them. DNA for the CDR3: TGTGCCAGTAGTATAGGTTTAGATCAGCCCCAGCATTTT. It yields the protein CASSIGLDQPQHF.

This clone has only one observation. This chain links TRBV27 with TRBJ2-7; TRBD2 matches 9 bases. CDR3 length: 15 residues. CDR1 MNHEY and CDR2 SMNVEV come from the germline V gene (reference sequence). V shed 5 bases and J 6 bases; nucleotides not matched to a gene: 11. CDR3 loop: CASSPLAGGGGEQYF. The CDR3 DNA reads TGTGCCAGCAGTCCCCTGGCGGGGGGGGGTGGCGAGCAGTACTTC.

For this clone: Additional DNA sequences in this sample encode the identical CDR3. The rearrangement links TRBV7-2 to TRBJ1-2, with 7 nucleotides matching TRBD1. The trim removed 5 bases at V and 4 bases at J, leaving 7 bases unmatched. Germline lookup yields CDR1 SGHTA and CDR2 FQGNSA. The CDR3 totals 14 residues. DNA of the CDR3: TGTGCCAGCAGCCCCTGGGACAGCGGCTATGGCTACACCTTC. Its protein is CASSPWDSGYGYTF.

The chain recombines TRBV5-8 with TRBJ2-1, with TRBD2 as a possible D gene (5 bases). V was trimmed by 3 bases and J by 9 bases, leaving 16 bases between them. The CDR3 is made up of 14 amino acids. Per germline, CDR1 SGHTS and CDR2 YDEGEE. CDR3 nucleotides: TGTGCCAGCAGCTGGCGGTACGGGAAAGGTGAGCAGTTCTTC. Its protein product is CASSWRYGKGEQFF.

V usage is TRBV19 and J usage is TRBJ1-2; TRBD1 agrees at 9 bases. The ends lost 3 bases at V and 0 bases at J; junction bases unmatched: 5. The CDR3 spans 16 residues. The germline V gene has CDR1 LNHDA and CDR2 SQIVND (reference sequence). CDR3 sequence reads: CASSMWGTGTNYGYTF. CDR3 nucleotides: TGTGCCAGTAGTATGTGGGGGACAGGGACTAACTATGGCTACACCTTC.

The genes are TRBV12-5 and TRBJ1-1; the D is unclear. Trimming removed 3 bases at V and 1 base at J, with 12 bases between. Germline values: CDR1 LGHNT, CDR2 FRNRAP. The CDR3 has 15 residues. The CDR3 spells CASGFPGDGNTEAFF. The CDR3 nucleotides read TGTGCTAGTGGTTTTCCCGGAGACGGGAACACTGAAGCTTTCTTT. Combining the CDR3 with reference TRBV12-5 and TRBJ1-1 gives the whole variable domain DARVTQTPRHKVTEMGQEVTMRCQPILGHNTVFWYRQTMMQGLELLAYFRNRAPLDDSGMPKDRFSAEMPDATLATLKIQPSEPRDSAVYFCASGFPGDGNTEAFFGQGTRLTVV.

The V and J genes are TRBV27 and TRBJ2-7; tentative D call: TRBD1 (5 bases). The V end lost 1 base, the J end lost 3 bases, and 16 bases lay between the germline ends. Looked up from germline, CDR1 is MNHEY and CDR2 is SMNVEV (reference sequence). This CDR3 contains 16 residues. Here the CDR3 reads CASSLLPTAIFYEQYF. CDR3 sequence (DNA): TGTGCCAGCAGTTTATTACCGACAGCGATATTCTACGAGCAGTACTTC.

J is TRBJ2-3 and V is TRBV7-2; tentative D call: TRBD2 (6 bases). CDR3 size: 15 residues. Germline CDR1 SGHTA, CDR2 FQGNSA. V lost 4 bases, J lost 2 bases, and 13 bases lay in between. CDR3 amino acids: CASSSAGPTTDTQYF. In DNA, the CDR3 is TGTGCCAGCAGCTCGGCGGGACCAACCACAGATACGCAGTATTTT.

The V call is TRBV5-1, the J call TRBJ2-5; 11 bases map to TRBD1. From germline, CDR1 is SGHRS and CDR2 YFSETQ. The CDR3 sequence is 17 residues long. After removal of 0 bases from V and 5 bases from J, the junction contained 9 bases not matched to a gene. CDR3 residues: CASSLARTGGGTETQYF. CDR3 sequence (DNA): TGCGCCAGCAGCTTGGCTCGGACAGGGGGCGGCACGGAGACCCAGTACTTC.

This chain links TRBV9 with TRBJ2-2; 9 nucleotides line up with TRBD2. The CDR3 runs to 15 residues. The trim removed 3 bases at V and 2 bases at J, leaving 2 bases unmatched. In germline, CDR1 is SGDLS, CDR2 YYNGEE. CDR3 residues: CASSEGTSNTGELFF. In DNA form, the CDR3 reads TGTGCCAGCAGCGAGGGGACTAGCAACACCGGGGAGCTGTTTTTT.

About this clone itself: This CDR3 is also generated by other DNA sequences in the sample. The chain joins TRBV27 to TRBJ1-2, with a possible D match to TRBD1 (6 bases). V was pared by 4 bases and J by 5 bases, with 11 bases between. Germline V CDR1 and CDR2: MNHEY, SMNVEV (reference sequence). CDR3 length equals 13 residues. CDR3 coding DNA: TGTGCCAGCAGTTCGGGGGGGGCTTATGGCTACACCTTC. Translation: CASSSGGAYGYTF.

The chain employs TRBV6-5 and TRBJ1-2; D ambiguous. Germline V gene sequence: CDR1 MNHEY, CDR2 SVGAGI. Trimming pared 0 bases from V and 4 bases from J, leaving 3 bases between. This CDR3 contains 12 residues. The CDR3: CASSYSSYGYTF. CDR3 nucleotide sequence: TGTGCCAGCAGTTACTCCTCCTATGGCTACACCTTC.

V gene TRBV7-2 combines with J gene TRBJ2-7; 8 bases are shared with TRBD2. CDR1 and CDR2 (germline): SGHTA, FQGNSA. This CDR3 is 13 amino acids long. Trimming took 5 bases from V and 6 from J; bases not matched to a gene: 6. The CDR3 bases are TGTGCCAGCAGCCTGGGACTAGTAAGCGAGCAGTACTTC. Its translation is CASSLGLVSEQYF. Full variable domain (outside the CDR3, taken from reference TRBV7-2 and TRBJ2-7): GAGVSQSPSNKVTEKGKDVELRCDPISGHTALYWYRQSLGQGLEFLIYFQGNSAPDKSGLPSDRFSAERTGGSVSTLTIQRTQQEDSAVYLCASSLGLVSEQYFGPGTRLTVT.

CDR3: CASSQATGEHYEQYF. DNA of the CDR3: TGCGCCAGCAGCCAAGCGACCGGGGAACACTACGAGCAGTACTTC. V gene TRBV4-3 combines with J gene TRBJ2-7; D might be TRBD2 (5 bases). The germline CDR1 and CDR2 sequences are LGHNA and YSLEER. The CDR3 runs to 15 residues. The V gene lost 1 base and the J gene lost 3 bases, with 13 bases spanning the gap.

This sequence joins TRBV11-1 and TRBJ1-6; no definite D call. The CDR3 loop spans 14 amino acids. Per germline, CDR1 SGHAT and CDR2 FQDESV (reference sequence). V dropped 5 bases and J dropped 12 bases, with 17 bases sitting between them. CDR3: CASSPGRGVGPLHF. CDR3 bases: TGTGCCAGCAGCCCCGGGCGGGGAGTTGGACCCCTCCACTTT.

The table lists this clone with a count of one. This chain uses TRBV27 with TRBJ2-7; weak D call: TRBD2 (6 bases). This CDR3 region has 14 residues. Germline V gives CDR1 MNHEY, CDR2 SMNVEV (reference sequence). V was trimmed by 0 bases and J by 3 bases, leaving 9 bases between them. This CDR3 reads CASSLSRGLYEQYF. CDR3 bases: TGTGCCAGCAGTTTATCGCGGGGCCTCTACGAGCAGTACTTC.